Shown below are 25 T cell receptor beta chains from a single sample sequenced in a study of T cell changes during pregnancy in multiple sclerosis. Sequenced by immunoSEQ multiplex PCR; TCRdb stores in-frame clones only, minus some. There are about 55,000 clones in the sample; 85% to 95% occur only once, and approximately 3.7% lies in the top ten. The material was CD8+ T cells from peripheral blood mononuclear cells, obtained in the third trimester of pregnancy. The receptors shown here come from a female donor with multiple sclerosis, enrolled in a pregnancy study.

This sequence joins TRBV28 and TRBJ2-7; 9 bases match TRBD2. The CDR3 length is 17 residues. Per germline, CDR1 MDHEN and CDR2 SYDVKM. V trimming: 3 bases; J trimming: 4 bases; junction bases outside the gene matches: 13. The CDR3 nucleotides are TGTGCCAGCAGTTTCCCCCTAGAGTTAGCGGGAGAGTACGAGCAGTACTTC. It codes for CASSFPLELAGEYEQYF.

This clone showed up just a few times. CDR3 sequence reads: CASNLQGTTEAFF. CDR3 nucleotide sequence: TGTGCCAGCAATCTACAGGGTACCACTGAAGCTTTCTTT. The V call is TRBV6-5, the J call TRBJ1-1, with D perhaps TRBD1 (6 bases). In germline, CDR1 is MNHEY, CDR2 SVGAGI. CDR3 length: 13 amino acids. V dropped 7 bases and J dropped 4 bases, with 13 bases sitting between them.

V usage is TRBV5-8 and J usage is TRBJ2-7; perhaps TRBD1 as D (6 bases). The CDR3 covers 14 residues. The germline CDR1 and CDR2 sequences are SGHTS and YDEGEE. The V end was cut by 8 bases, the J end by 0 bases, with 15 bases between. CDR3 DNA sequence: TGTGCCAGTAAATGGACAGTGAGCTCCTACGAGCAGTACTTC. Translated: CASKWTVSSYEQYF.

This chain uses TRBV28 with TRBJ1-5; D gene uncertain. V was shortened by 5 bases and J by 3 bases, with 20 bases between the two germline ends. In germline, CDR1 is MDHEN, CDR2 SYDVKM. The CDR3 length is 17 residues. This CDR3 is CASSARGVRSANQPQHF. The CDR3 nucleotides read TGTGCCAGCAGTGCCCGCGGGGTCCGGAGCGCCAATCAGCCCCAGCATTTT.

The rearrangement uses TRBV6-1 and TRBJ1-1, with no clear D. Germline values: CDR1 MNHNS, CDR2 SASEGT. V lost 4 bases to trimming and J lost 1 base, with 7 bases between them. The CDR3 loop spans 13 amino acids. The CDR3 DNA follows: TGTGCCAGCAGTGCGGGAGAGAACACTGAAGCTTTCTTT. It codes for CASSAGENTEAFF.

V usage is TRBV9 and J usage is TRBJ2-1, with D unresolved. Trimming removed 0 bases at V and 10 bases at J, with 5 bases between. Per the germline V gene, CDR1 is SGDLS and CDR2 is YYNGEE. This CDR3 is 11 amino acids long. CDR3 loop: CASSVGPEQFF. The CDR3 DNA is TGTGCCAGCAGCGTAGGTCCAGAGCAGTTCTTC.

J is TRBJ1-2 and V is TRBV27, with D maybe TRBD1 (6 bases). Germline CDR1 MNHEY, CDR2 SMNVEV (reference sequence). The V end was cut by 2 bases, the J end by 2 bases, with 12 bases between. This CDR3 spans 15 amino acids. CDR3 nucleotide sequence: TGTGCCAGCAGTTTAAGGGGGTCTGGGAACTATGGCTACACCTTC. Translating it yields CASSLRGSGNYGYTF.

CDR3 nucleotides: TGTGCCAGCAGCGCCGGGGGGGCGATTGGTGGGGAGACCCAGTACTTC. Its protein is CASSAGGAIGGETQYF. The chain carries TRBV9 and TRBJ2-5, with 8 bases aligning to TRBD2. Germline V gene data show CDR1 as SGDLS and CDR2 as YYNGEE. There are 16 residues in the CDR3. The trim removed 3 bases at V and 5 bases at J, leaving 12 bases unmatched.

The gene calls are TRBV4-1 and TRBJ2-3; a weak D match, TRBD2 (5 bases). CDR1 and CDR2 (germline): MGHRA, YSYEKL. V was shortened by 3 bases and J by 1 base, with 8 bases between the two germline ends. The CDR3 sequence is 14 residues long. This CDR3 is CASSQAEGTDTQYF. The CDR3 DNA is TGCGCCAGCAGCCAGGCGGAGGGCACAGATACGCAGTATTTT.

The chain has TRBV2 and TRBJ1-1; maybe TRBD1 (6 bases). Trimming removed 8 bases from V and 4 bases from J, with 14 bases in between. CDR3 length: 13 amino acids. Germline V gene lookup returns CDR1 SNHLY and CDR2 FYNNEI. The CDR3 DNA is TGTGCCAGCTCCGATCAGGGGAGCACTGAAGCTTTCTTT. Translating it yields CASSDQGSTEAFF.

The V call is TRBV18, the J call TRBJ1-3; 8 positions agree with TRBD1. There are 22 residues in the CDR3. The V segment lost 2 bases and the J segment 0 bases; nucleotides outside the gene matches: 21. From germline, CDR1 is KGHSH and CDR2 LQKENI. The CDR3 here is CASSPTPRGRWSPNYSGNTIYF. The CDR3 DNA reads TGTGCCAGCTCACCAACACCCAGGGGGCGTTGGTCTCCCAACTACTCTGGAAACACCATATATTTT.

The V gene is TRBV7-9, the J gene TRBJ2-1; 14 bases fit TRBD2. The germline gives CDR1 SEHNR, CDR2 FQNEAQ (reference sequence). The CDR3 is made up of 16 amino acids. Losses at the gene ends were 4 bases for V and 8 bases for J; bases not matched to a gene: 7. In DNA, the CDR3 is TGTGCCAGCAGCTCAGGACTAGCGGGAGGATGGGATGAGCAGTTCTTC. This sequence encodes CASSSGLAGGWDEQFF.

The CDR3 protein is CASSAPASGANTGELFF. The CDR3 coding sequence is TGTGCCAGCAGCGCCCCCGCTAGCGGGGCGAACACCGGGGAGCTGTTTTTT. V gene TRBV9 combines with J gene TRBJ2-2; 9 nucleotides align to TRBD2. The CDR3 is 17 amino acids. In germline, CDR1 is SGDLS, CDR2 YYNGEE. The V and J ends lost 3 bases and 0 bases, in that order; junction bases with no gene match: 6.

The gene calls are TRBV4-1 and TRBJ2-3; D is perhaps TRBD2 (6 bases). This CDR3 comprises 15 residues. Germline CDR1 is MGHRA and CDR2 is YSYEKL. The V gene lost 3 bases and the J gene lost 5 bases, with 15 bases spanning the gap. The CDR3 here is CASSQRDPRGDTQYF. CDR3 in DNA: TGCGCCAGCAGCCAGCGGGACCCCCGCGGAGATACGCAGTATTTT.

The chain has TRBV6-4 and TRBJ2-3; possible D gene TRBD2, 7 bases. The V gene lost 2 bases and the J gene lost 0 bases, with 12 bases spanning the gap. CDR1 and CDR2 from the germline V gene are MRHNA and SNTAGT. The CDR3 is 16 amino acids. The CDR3 protein is CASSDKAGASTDTQYF. CDR3 nucleotide sequence: TGTGCCAGCAGTGACAAGGCGGGGGCTAGCACAGATACGCAGTATTTT.

To note about this clone: The same CDR3 arises from other DNA sequences in this sample as well. V and J are TRBV30 and TRBJ1-1; a weak D match, TRBD1 (5 bases). CDR3 length: 13 amino acids. Germline-derived CDR1 and CDR2 are GTSNPN and SVGIG (reference sequence). Trimming removed 0 bases from V and 1 base from J, with 6 bases in between. CDR3 amino acids: CAWSVGGNTEAFF. Written as DNA, the CDR3 is TGTGCCTGGAGTGTCGGGGGGAACACTGAAGCTTTCTTT.

The chain couples TRBV9 to TRBJ1-1; D unclear. The CDR3 consists of 15 residues. Trimming shortened V by 0 bases and J by 3 bases, and 12 bases separated the two germline ends. Germline V gives CDR1 SGDLS, CDR2 YYNGEE. CDR3 coding DNA: TGTGCCAGCAGCGTAGAAGGAGGCTTCTACACTGAAGCTTTCTTT. Translation: CASSVEGGFYTEAFF.

The chain has TRBV7-6 and TRBJ2-7; 12 positions agree with TRBD2. Losses at the gene ends were 3 bases for V and 3 bases for J; bases not matched to a gene: 9. There are 17 residues in the CDR3. Germline lookup yields CDR1 SGHVS and CDR2 FNYEAQ. CDR3 sequence reads: CASSFTPGLAGSYEQYF. The CDR3 DNA sequence: TGTGCCAGCAGCTTCACCCCAGGACTAGCGGGAAGCTACGAGCAGTACTTC.

This clone was observed once. The chain carries TRBV6-1 and TRBJ2-1; D unresolved. V lost 4 bases to trimming and J lost 8 bases, with 15 bases between them. Germline lookup yields CDR1 MNHNS and CDR2 SASEGT. The CDR3 is 14 amino acids. For the CDR3, the DNA is TGTGCCAGCAGTGGACGGGTCCCTTTGGATGAGCAGTTCTTC. Encoded protein: CASSGRVPLDEQFF.

V usage is TRBV4-1 and J usage is TRBJ2-1; 7 positions match TRBD1. V dropped 0 bases and J dropped 9; count of bases not matched to a gene: 5. CDR3 length: 14 residues. Germline V CDR1 and CDR2: MGHRA, YSYEKL. Here the CDR3 DNA reads TGCGCCAGCAGCCAAGACAGGGGGTCGATTGAGCAGTTCTTC. Residues: CASSQDRGSIEQFF.

V and J are TRBV27 and TRBJ2-1; perhaps TRBD2 as D (6 bases). CDR1 is MNHEY and CDR2 is SMNVEV in the germline V gene (reference sequence). With 3 bases removed from V and 4 bases from J, the gap between germline ends came to 10 bases. The CDR3 sequence is 14 residues long. The CDR3 DNA reads as TGTGCCAGCAGTTTGACCCGGGGGTACAATGAGCAGTTCTTC. It translates to CASSLTRGYNEQFF.

The chain recombines TRBV9 with TRBJ1-1, with TRBD1 matching 9 bases. The germline V gene has CDR1 SGDLS and CDR2 YYNGEE. There are 15 residues in the CDR3. V lost 4 bases, J lost 4 bases, and 8 bases stayed unmatched. CDR3 nucleotides: TGTGCCAGCAGCCCATGGACAGGGGCTGCCACTGAAGCTTTCTTT. Protein sequence: CASSPWTGAATEAFF.

This chain links TRBV7-9 with TRBJ1-2; D possibly corresponds to TRBD1 (5 bases). The CDR3 totals 13 residues. Trimming pared 6 bases from V and 7 bases from J, leaving 15 bases between. The germline V gene encodes CDR1 SEHNR and CDR2 FQNEAQ (reference sequence). The CDR3 spells CASRPGAGSGYTF. The CDR3 coding sequence is TGTGCCAGCAGGCCCGGAGCAGGGTCTGGCTACACCTTC.

This clone has a handful of counts. This chain joins TRBV28 and TRBJ2-7, with a possible D match to TRBD2 (9 bases). Germline loops: CDR1 MDHEN, CDR2 SYDVKM. This CDR3 has 17 amino acids. The germline V and J ends were trimmed by 8 bases and 4 bases, with 27 bases remaining between them. CDR3 in DNA: TGTGCCAGCGCCCGGACAGGGCCTAGGAGCGGGAGGTACGAGCAGTACTTC. Translating it yields CASARTGPRSGRYEQYF.

The rearrangement joins TRBV27 to TRBJ2-7; D is possibly TRBD1 (6 bases). From germline, CDR1 is MNHEY and CDR2 SMNVEV (reference sequence). V lost 0 bases, J lost 2 bases, and 8 bases lay in between. The CDR3 is made up of 14 amino acids. In nucleotides, the CDR3 is TGTGCCAGCAGTTTATCGGACAGCACCTACGAGCAGTACTTC. Protein: CASSLSDSTYEQYF.